This T cell receptor beta chain was sequenced in a study of cytomegalovirus exposure and HLA in healthy donors. Losses at the gene ends were 7 bases for V and 2 bases for J; bases not matched to a gene: 5. The CDR3 has 15 residues. The germline CDR1 and CDR2 sequences are SNHLY and FYNNEI. PCR amplification relied on 60 Vbeta primers (plus 13 Jbeta primers). The assay was immunoSEQ multiplex PCR, and TCRdb's table has in-frame clones only and misses some. The sample lists approximately 150,000 clones; more than 65% were seen once. The J gene is TRBJ1-5, the V gene TRBV2, with 10 positions matching TRBD1. The origin of this receptor is a woman aged 45-65 years in good health and CMV-seronegative. The sample taken for sequencing was PBMCs. This chain's CDR3 is CASTDRGRGNQPQHF. The CDR3 DNA follows: TGTGCCAGCACCGACAGGGGGCGAGGCAATCAGCCCCAGCATTTT.